These 15 T cell receptor beta chains originate from one sample sequenced in a study of response to subunit inactivated influenza vaccine. TCRdb re-called the RT-PCR reads with MiXCR, one entry per CDR3 protein. This table has about 700,000 distinct CDR3 sequences, around 13% appearing once. The starting material was PBMCs from blood, obtained 14 to 15 days before vaccination. The source is a man between 50 and 59 years old who received an inactivated influenza vaccine.

The CDR3 nucleotides are TGTGCCATCAGTGAGTCGACAGGGGCCTACGAGCAGTACTTC. It encodes CAISESTGAYEQYF. The V call is TRBV10-3, the J call TRBJ2-7; 8 bases fit TRBD1. This CDR3 has 14 amino acids. The junction had 0 bases not matched to a gene; V was cut back by 0 bases and J by 2 bases. Germline V lookup: CDR1 ENHRY, CDR2 SYGVKD.

This clonotype appeared many times. The chain couples TRBV2 to TRBJ2-1; D is perhaps TRBD2 (5 bases). Per germline, CDR1 SNHLY and CDR2 FYNNEI. Trimming took off 6 bases at V and 4 bases at J, with 10 bases between the two ends. This CDR3 contains 13 residues. The CDR3 DNA reads as TGTGCCAGCAGAAGCGGTTCATACAATGAGCAGTTCTTC. Its protein product is CASRSGSYNEQFF.

The CDR3 spells CASSPKTSGRPYEQYF. The CDR3 DNA is TGTGCCAGCAGCCCGAAGACTAGCGGGCGTCCCTACGAGCAGTACTTC. The chain joins TRBV11-2 to TRBJ2-7; 10 positions agree with TRBD2. V was clipped by 5 bases and J by 2 bases; unmatched bases: 9. There are 16 residues in the CDR3. Per the germline V gene, CDR1 is SGHAT and CDR2 is FQNNGV.

This chain links TRBV20-1 with TRBJ1-2; D gene uncertain. The germline V and J ends were trimmed by 5 bases and 3 bases, with 13 bases remaining between them. Looked up from germline, CDR1 is DFQATT and CDR2 is SNEGSKA (reference sequence). This CDR3 is built from 13 residues. The CDR3 bases are TGCAGTGCTGCCGTTACTAGGCACTATGGCTACACCTTC. Its protein is CSAAVTRHYGYTF.

The chain is built from TRBV4-2 and TRBJ2-5; 7 nucleotides line up with TRBD2. Trimming at V came to 3 bases and at J to 5 bases, leaving 3 bases not matched to a gene. Germline assignment: CDR1 LGHNA and CDR2 YNFKEQ. The CDR3 extends over 13 amino acids. This CDR3 reads CASSHRREETQYF. Here the CDR3 DNA reads TGTGCCAGCAGCCACCGGCGGGAGGAGACCCAGTACTTC.

The table lists this clonotype with a few counts. The CDR3 DNA is TGTGCCACCAGCAGAGAGGAGCGAGATACGCAGTATTTT. Amino acid sequence: CATSREERDTQYF. The chain joins TRBV15 to TRBJ2-3, with D hard to call. Germline V gives CDR1 LNHNV, CDR2 YYDKDF (reference sequence). This CDR3 contains 13 residues. Trimming left V 0 bases short and J 5 bases short, with 6 bases between. Together with reference TRBV15 and TRBJ2-3, the CDR3 gives the full variable domain: DAMVIQNPRYQVTQFGKPVTLSCSQTLNHNVMYWYQQKSSQAPKLLFHYYDKDFNNEADTPDNFQSRRPNTSFCFLDIRSPGLGDTAMYLCATSREERDTQYFGPGTRLTVL.

The chain recombines TRBV4-3 with TRBJ2-3; 10 nucleotides align to TRBD2. The trim removed 5 bases at V and 1 base at J, leaving 12 bases unmatched. Germline V gene lookup returns CDR1 LGHNA and CDR2 YSLEER. This CDR3 spans 18 amino acids. The CDR3 region has the DNA TGCGCCAGCAGCTTAGATCTTAGGCTAGCGGGGGGCACAGATACGCAGTATTTT. It is translated as CASSLDLRLAGGTDTQYF.

This clonotype showed up many times. This rearrangement joins TRBV6-2 or TRBV6-3 to TRBJ1-5, with a tentative D call TRBD1 (5 bases). Trimming stripped 4 bases from V and 0 bases from J, with 10 bases between. CDR1 is MNHEY and CDR2 is SVGEGT in the germline V gene. The CDR3 is 15 amino acids. The CDR3 sequence: CASSSAGYSNQPQHF. CDR3 coding DNA: TGTGCCAGCAGTTCCGCAGGGTATAGCAATCAGCCCCAGCATTTT.

The chain uses TRBV5-1 and TRBJ2-7; 13 bases line up with TRBD2. This CDR3 region has 15 residues. The germline CDR1 and CDR2 sequences are SGHRS and YFSETQ. V shed 4 bases, J shed 7 bases, and the junction held 8 bases outside the gene matches. The CDR3 region is CASSLGTSGAGEQYF. CDR3 sequence (DNA): TGCGCCAGCAGCCTGGGGACTAGCGGGGCGGGGGAGCAGTACTTC.

This clonotype was seen repeatedly, ten times or more. The V call is TRBV4-2, the J call TRBJ2-7; possibly TRBD1 or TRBD2 for D (5 bases each). Looked up from germline, CDR1 is LGHNA and CDR2 is YNFKEQ. V lost 5 bases to trimming and J lost 7 bases, with 15 bases between them. The CDR3 totals 13 residues. Here the CDR3 DNA reads TGTGCCAGCAGCACCCGGGACGACGGTGAGCAGTACTTC. Protein: CASSTRDDGEQYF.

The sample holds many counts of this clonotype. The chain uses TRBV11-2 and TRBJ2-4; unclear D gene. This CDR3 region has 15 residues. CDR1 and CDR2 from the germline V gene are SGHAT and FQNNGV. Trimming stripped 5 bases from V and 2 bases from J, with 13 bases between. Written as DNA, the CDR3 is TGTGCCAGCAGCCAGACAAAAGGGCCCAAAAACATTCAGTACTTC. Its protein is CASSQTKGPKNIQYF.

The V gene is TRBV5-1, the J gene TRBJ2-7; TRBD1 or TRBD2 may be the D gene (5 bases each). CDR3 size: 15 residues. Germline V gives CDR1 SGHRS, CDR2 YFSETQ. The V gene lost 4 bases and the J gene lost 3 bases, with 17 bases spanning the gap. The CDR3 DNA follows: TGCGCCAGCAGCGGTAATCTAGGGGAGATCTACGAGCAGTACTTC. Encoded protein: CASSGNLGEIYEQYF.

This sequence joins TRBV7-2 and TRBJ1-3; 9 bases agree with TRBD1. The CDR3 sequence is 15 residues long. Germline V gene sequence: CDR1 SGHTA, CDR2 FQGNSA. V lost 5 bases, J lost 3 bases, and 5 bases stayed unmatched. CDR3 loop: CASSVQGASGNTIYF. CDR3 DNA: TGTGCCAGCAGCGTACAGGGGGCGAGTGGAAACACCATATATTTT.

This clonotype showed up just a few times. CDR3 nucleotide sequence: TGTGCCAGCTTTACAGGGGGAGGTACGCAGTATTTT. Encoded protein: CASFTGGGTQYF. The chain combines TRBV7-9 with TRBJ2-3; the match to TRBD1 covers 8 bases. This CDR3 has 12 amino acids. Germline V gene data show CDR1 as SEHNR and CDR2 as FQNEAQ (reference sequence). V lost 8 bases, J lost 8 bases, and 6 bases stayed unmatched.

This clonotype showed up just a few times. Written as DNA, the CDR3 is TGCGCCAGCAGCTTGGCCGGGACCGCGAACATTGCTGGCTATGGCTACACCTTC. This codes for CASSLAGTANIAGYGYTF. V usage is TRBV5-1 and J usage is TRBJ1-2, with D tentatively TRBD1 (5 bases). The germline gives CDR1 SGHRS, CDR2 YFSETQ. There are 18 residues in the CDR3. Trimming left V 0 bases short and J 4 bases short, with 22 bases between.